This T cell receptor (beta chain) emerged from a study of blood T cell repertoires in COVID-19. Study-wide context: Specimens from acute and convalescent COVID-19 originated in the United States, Italy and Spain.

CDR1 and CDR2 (germline): SGHRS, YFSETQ. The CDR3 is 14 residues long. With 4 bases clipped from V and 4 bases from J, the junction kept 3 bases outside the gene matches. Study processing details: Estimated nucleated cell counts came from reference gene primer amplification. The repertoire was sequenced with immunoSEQ multiplex PCR; TCRdb's copy has only in-frame clones and lacks some. The V and J calls and clone size were taken over from that table, and D and trimming were inferred from the DNA. The sample records more than 60,000 clones, roughly four fifths being singletons. The rearrangement uses TRBV5-1 and TRBJ2-5, with 11 bases fitting TRBD2. This clonotype was sampled from a man aged 55 to 70 with acute or convalescent COVID-19. The sequenced sample consisted of peripheral blood. The CDR3 DNA follows: TGCGCCAGCAGCATCGGACTAGCGGGAGAGACCCAGTACTTC. Translated, it gives CASSIGLAGETQYF.